The 26 T cell receptor beta chains reported below all come from one sample, sequenced in a study of blood T cell repertoires in COVID-19. Sequencing used immunoSEQ multiplex PCR; TCRdb keeps in-frame clones, though not all of them. The sample yields 300,000 to 350,000 clones, about 90% seen once. The specimen sequenced was peripheral blood. The receptors originated from a woman aged 18-35 years who had recovered from COVID-19.

As regards this clone: The sample contains more than one DNA sequence encoding this CDR3. The V gene is TRBV11-2, the J gene TRBJ1-1; 7 bases agree with TRBD1. The germline gives CDR1 SGHAT, CDR2 FQNNGV. Trimming at V came to 4 bases and at J to 4 bases, leaving 3 bases not matched to a gene. The CDR3 spans 13 residues. This chain's CDR3 is CASSSDRATEAFF. The CDR3 coding sequence is TGTGCCAGCAGCTCAGACAGGGCCACTGAAGCTTTCTTT.

The chain uses TRBV2 and TRBJ2-7, with TRBD2 matching over 7 bases. CDR1 SNHLY and CDR2 FYNNEI come from the germline V gene. The CDR3 consists of 14 residues. Trimming at V came to 4 bases and at J to 3 bases, leaving 6 bases not matched to a gene. CDR3 DNA sequence: TGTGCCAGCAGTGGGATTCGGACTAGCTACGAGCAGTACGTC. Translating gives CASSGIRTSYEQYV.

This rearrangement joins TRBV18 to TRBJ2-7, with a possible D match to TRBD1 (5 bases). Germline assignment: CDR1 KGHSH and CDR2 LQKENI. CDR3 length equals 13 residues. The V gene lost 0 bases and the J gene lost 3 bases, with 6 bases spanning the gap. DNA of the CDR3: TGTGCCAGCTCACCACCCACAGGCTACGAGCAGTACGTC. This encodes CASSPPTGYEQYV.

The V and J genes are TRBV29-1 and TRBJ1-1; possibly TRBD1 for D (5 bases). This CDR3 comprises 13 residues. V was shortened by 1 base and J by 0 bases, with 6 bases between the two germline ends. Germline CDR1 and CDR2: SQVTM and ANQGSEA. The chain's CDR3 is CSVEGTLNTEAFF. DNA of the CDR3: TGCAGCGTTGAAGGGACACTGAACACTGAAGCTTTCTTT.

V usage is TRBV7-2 and J usage is TRBJ2-2, with TRBD2 matching 8 bases. The germline gives CDR1 SGHTA, CDR2 FQGNSA. Losses at the gene ends were 1 base for V and 5 bases for J; bases not matched to a gene: 6. The CDR3 consists of 16 residues. In DNA, the CDR3 is TGTGCCAGCAGCTTAGACGGGAGGGCCGGAACCGGGGAGCTGTTTTTT. Residues: CASSLDGRAGTGELFF.

The rearrangement joins TRBV24-1 to TRBJ2-2; 7 bases line up with TRBD2. CDR1 KGHDR and CDR2 SFDVKD come from the germline V gene. The ends lost 1 base at V and 4 bases at J; junction bases unmatched: 11. The CDR3 has 18 amino acids. CDR3: CATSDLPRRGIRTGELFF. DNA for the CDR3: TGTGCCACCAGTGATTTACCTAGGCGGGGGATACGCACCGGGGAGCTGTTTTTT.

This clone was seen a single time. This chain joins TRBV6-2 or TRBV6-3 and TRBJ2-3; D remains unclear. Per germline, CDR1 MNHEY and CDR2 SVGEGT. CDR3 length equals 15 residues. V lost 5 bases, J lost 0 bases, and 12 bases lay in between. This CDR3 reads CASSPGGTSTDTQYF. The CDR3 DNA reads as TGTGCCAGCAGTCCCGGCGGAACTAGCACAGATACGCAGTATTTT.

The gene calls are TRBV9 and TRBJ1-4; D call uncertain. The ends were cut back, 0 bases at V and 5 bases at J, with 8 bases in the middle. Per the germline V gene, CDR1 is SGDLS and CDR2 is YYNGEE. The CDR3 is made up of 14 amino acids. The CDR3 sequence: CASSVESRNEKLFF. The CDR3 region has the DNA TGTGCCAGCAGCGTAGAGTCCAGGAATGAAAAACTGTTTTTT.

A word on this clone: The junction does not match germline at one end; this may be a read error. The chain carries TRBV10-3 and TRBJ1-1, with D tentatively TRBD1 (5 bases). Germline V gives CDR1 ENHRY, CDR2 SYGVKD. The CDR3 extends over 15 amino acids. Here the CDR3 DNA reads TGTGCCATCAGTGAGTCGGCCAGGGTGAACCCTGAAGCTTTCTTT. Translating gives CAISESARVNPEAFF.

The chain recombines TRBV6-5 with TRBJ1-3; 8 positions agree with TRBD1. V was pared by 6 bases and J by 2 bases, with 3 bases of the junction left unmatched. Germline V gives CDR1 MNHEY, CDR2 SVGAGI. The CDR3 totals 14 residues. CDR3 DNA sequence: TGTGCCAGCAGCAGACAGGGGACTGGAAACACCATATATTTT. It is translated as CASSRQGTGNTIYF.

V usage is TRBV27 and J usage is TRBJ1-2; tentatively, D is TRBD1 (6 bases). The germline CDR1 and CDR2 sequences are MNHEY and SMNVEV (reference sequence). Trimming pared 5 bases from V and 5 bases from J, leaving 15 bases between. The CDR3 spans 14 residues. DNA of the CDR3: TGTGCCAGCAGTATCTCACAGGGTTATTATGGCTACACCTTC. Translating gives CASSISQGYYGYTF.

A note on this clone: The sample holds other DNA sequences that translate to the same CDR3. The rearrangement uses TRBV19 and TRBJ2-1, with TRBD2 matching 10 bases. Germline CDR1 LNHDA, CDR2 SQIVND (reference sequence). The CDR3 sequence is 15 residues long. After removal of 5 bases from V and 0 bases from J, the junction contained 1 base not matched to a gene. The CDR3 loop is CASSVAGGSYNEQFF. The CDR3, as DNA: TGTGCCAGTAGTGTAGCGGGGGGCTCCTACAATGAGCAGTTCTTC.

The chain carries TRBV7-8 and TRBJ1-2; D is perhaps TRBD1 (5 bases). V was shortened by 6 bases and J by 4 bases, with 18 bases between the two germline ends. This CDR3 spans 15 amino acids. Per germline, CDR1 SGHVS and CDR2 FQNEAQ. In DNA form, the CDR3 reads TGTGCCAGCAGTATCTACAGGTCCCTTAGCTATGGCTACACCTTC. Its translation: CASSIYRSLSYGYTF.

The rearrangement joins TRBV27 to TRBJ1-6, with D perhaps matching TRBD1 (5 bases). From germline, CDR1 is MNHEY and CDR2 SMNVEV (reference sequence). This CDR3 region has 17 residues. V lost 0 bases to trimming and J lost 0 bases, with 9 bases between them. The CDR3 region has the DNA TGTGCCAGCAGTTTATCGGGGGGTAGCTCCTATAATTCACCCCTCCACTTT. Translated: CASSLSGGSSYNSPLHF.

The gene calls are TRBV20-1 and TRBJ2-5; TRBD2 matches at 10 bases. With V trimmed by 3 bases and J by 5 bases, 6 bases remained unmatched. Looked up from germline, CDR1 is DFQATT and CDR2 is SNEGSKA (reference sequence). This CDR3 region has 14 residues. CDR3 bases: TGCAGTGCTAGTCCTAGCGGGAGTTGGGAGACCCAGTACTTC. The encoded protein is CSASPSGSWETQYF.

This clone was recorded only once. A junction boundary mismatches the germline segment, possibly from a read error. The chain carries TRBV11-2 and TRBJ1-4, with TRBD1 matching 8 bases. Germline CDR1 reads SGHAT; CDR2 reads FQNNGV. The CDR3 has 15 amino acids. CDR3 sequence reads: CASSLETGAGEKLFF. As DNA, the CDR3 is TGTGCCAGCAGCCTAGAGACAGGGGCGGGTGAAAAACTGTTTTTT.

This sequence joins TRBV6-5 and TRBJ2-7, with D possibly being TRBD1 (6 bases). The V gene's germline CDR1 is MNHEY and CDR2 SVGAGI. V was cut by 5 bases and J by 1 base, with 12 bases left in between. The CDR3 is made up of 14 amino acids. In DNA form, the CDR3 reads TGTGCCAGCAGTAGGGGGTCGGAGTCCTACGAGCAGTACGTC. Translating gives CASSRGSESYEQYV.

This chain joins TRBV7-2 and TRBJ2-7; D remains ambiguous. CDR1 is SGHTA, CDR2 FQGNSA, per germline. The CDR3 is 12 amino acids. Trimming left V 8 bases short and J 4 bases short, with 12 bases between. In DNA form, the CDR3 reads TGTGCCAGCTCCTACGACGGGTACGAGCAGTACGTC. It codes for CASSYDGYEQYV.

The CDR3 DNA follows: TGTGCCAGCAGTCGACAGAAAAACTATGGCTACACCTTC. This translates into CASSRQKNYGYTF. The rearrangement uses TRBV6-5 and TRBJ1-2; tentative D call: TRBD1 (5 bases). Germline-derived CDR1 and CDR2 are MNHEY and SVGAGI. The V end lost 5 bases, the J end lost 2 bases, and 9 bases lay between the germline ends. The CDR3 runs 13 residues.

The chain carries TRBV12-5 and TRBJ2-2; possible D gene TRBD1, 6 bases. The germline CDR1 and CDR2 sequences are LGHNT and FRNRAP. The CDR3 has 16 amino acids. Trimming left V 0 bases short and J 5 bases short, with 13 bases between. The CDR3 nucleotides read TGTGCTAGTGGTTTGGTTACAGGGCGCGGAACCGGGGAGCTGTTTTTT. Translating it yields CASGLVTGRGTGELFF.

This chain connects TRBV6-5 to TRBJ1-3; D not resolved. The V gene lost 8 bases and the J gene lost 4 bases, with 18 bases spanning the gap. This CDR3 spans 15 amino acids. From germline, CDR1 is MNHEY and CDR2 SVGAGI. The CDR3 spells CASGVDGSGGNTIYF. CDR3 in DNA: TGTGCCAGCGGGGTGGACGGTTCGGGGGGAAACACCATATATTTT.

The J gene is TRBJ1-2, the V gene TRBV12-5, with D perhaps TRBD1 (6 bases). The CDR3 is 12 amino acids. Germline V gene data show CDR1 as LGHNT and CDR2 as FRNRAP. V dropped 6 bases and J dropped 8 bases, with 13 bases sitting between them. The CDR3, as DNA: TGTGCTAGTGGGCCAGGGGCCGGAGGCTACACCTTC. Residues: CASGPGAGGYTF. Together with reference TRBV12-5 and TRBJ1-2, the CDR3 gives the full variable domain: DARVTQTPRHKVTEMGQEVTMRCQPILGHNTVFWYRQTMMQGLELLAYFRNRAPLDDSGMPKDRFSAEMPDATLATLKIQPSEPRDSAVYFCASGPGAGGYTFGSGTRLTVV.

V and J are TRBV11-2 and TRBJ2-1, with TRBD2 matching over 9 bases. V gave up 3 bases and J gave up 9 bases; unmatched junction bases: 12. Per germline, CDR1 SGHAT and CDR2 FQNNGV. The CDR3 extends over 16 amino acids. The CDR3 DNA reads TGTGCCAGCAGCTTCCGACTAGCGGTCCCGGTGGGTGAGCAGTTCTTC. Translation gives CASSFRLAVPVGEQFF.

The rearrangement links TRBV4-3 to TRBJ1-2; D remains ambiguous. V was pared by 1 base and J by 2 bases, with 8 bases between. This CDR3 is built from 14 residues. Germline V gene sequence: CDR1 LGHNA, CDR2 YSLEER. As DNA, the CDR3 is TGCGCCAGCAGCCAAGGAGGCACCAACTATGGCTACACCTTC. It is translated as CASSQGGTNYGYTF.

In its sample, this clone was seen a few times. The genes are TRBV19 and TRBJ1-5, with D maybe TRBD1 (6 bases). The V end lost 6 bases, the J end lost 0 bases, and 12 bases lay between the germline ends. The CDR3 extends over 15 amino acids. Germline V gene sequence: CDR1 LNHDA, CDR2 SQIVND (reference sequence). The CDR3 nucleotides read TGTGCCAGTAGCGGGGACAAGTATAGCAATCAGCCCCAGCATTTT. It yields the protein CASSGDKYSNQPQHF. Using reference TRBV19 and TRBJ1-5 for the parts outside the CDR3, the full variable domain is DGGITQSPKYLFRKEGQNVTLSCEQNLNHDAMYWYRQDPGQGLRLIYYSQIVNDFQKGDIAEGYSVSREKKESFPLTVTSAQKNPTAFYLCASSGDKYSNQPQHFGDGTRLSIL.

V and J are TRBV29-1 and TRBJ2-4; no definite D call. The CDR3 has 11 amino acids. Germline V gene sequence: CDR1 SQVTM, CDR2 ANQGSEA. With 1 base removed from V and 6 bases from J, the gap between germline ends came to 4 bases. In DNA form, the CDR3 reads TGCAGCGTTGAAGCCTTAAACATTCAGTACTTC. It yields the protein CSVEALNIQYF.